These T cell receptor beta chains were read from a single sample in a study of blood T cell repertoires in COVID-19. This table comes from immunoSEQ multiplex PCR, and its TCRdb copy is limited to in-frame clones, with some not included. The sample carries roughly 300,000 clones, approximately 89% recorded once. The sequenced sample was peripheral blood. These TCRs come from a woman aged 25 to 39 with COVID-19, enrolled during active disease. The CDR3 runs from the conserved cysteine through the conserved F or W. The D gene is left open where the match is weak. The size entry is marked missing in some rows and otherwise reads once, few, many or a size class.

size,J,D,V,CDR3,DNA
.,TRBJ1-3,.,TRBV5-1,CASSTTGMSSGNTIYF,TGCGCCAGCAGCACAACAGGGATGTCCTCTGGAAACACCATATATTTT
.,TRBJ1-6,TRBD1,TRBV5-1,CASSRTGESYNSPLHF,TGCGCCAGCAGCAGGACAGGGGAGTCCTATAATTCACCCCTCCACTTT
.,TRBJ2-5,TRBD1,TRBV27,CASRITGGKETQYF,TGTGCCAGCAGGATCACAGGGGGCAAAGAGACCCAGTACTTC
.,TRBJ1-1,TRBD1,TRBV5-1,CASSQQGVTEAFF,TGCGCCAGCAGCCAACAGGGGGTTACTGAAGCTTTCTTT
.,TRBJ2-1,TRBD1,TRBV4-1,CASSPPGQASYNEQFF,TGCGCCAGCAGCCCTCCGGGACAGGCGTCCTACAATGAGCAGTTCTTC
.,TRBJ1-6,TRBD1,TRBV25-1,CASNSGTGGNSPLHF,TGTGCCAGCAATAGCGGGACAGGGGGCAATTCACCCCTCCACTTT
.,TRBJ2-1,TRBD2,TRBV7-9,CASSPGLAVPYNEQFF,TGTGCCAGCAGCCCGGGACTAGCGGTCCCCTACAATGAGCAGTTCTTC
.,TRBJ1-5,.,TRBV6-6,CASSPQGFQPQHF,TGTGCCAGCAGTCCACAGGGATTTCAGCCCCAGCATTTT
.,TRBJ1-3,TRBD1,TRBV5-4,CASSTESTGSGNTIYF,TGTGCCAGCAGCACGGAGTCGACAGGGTCCGGAAACACCATATATTTT
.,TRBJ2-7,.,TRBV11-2,CASSPIRGSDYEQYF,TGTGCCAGCAGCCCGATCAGGGGTTCCGACTACGAGCAGTACTTC
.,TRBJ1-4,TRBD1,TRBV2,CASSEDRGRGGKLFF,TGTGCCAGCAGTGAAGACAGGGGGCGAGGTGGGAAACTGTTTTTT
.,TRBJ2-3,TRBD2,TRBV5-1,CASSLALAGGPDTQYF,TGCGCCAGCAGCTTGGCTCTAGCGGGAGGGCCGGATACGCAGTATTTT
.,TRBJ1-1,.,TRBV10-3,CAITGQKNTEAFF,TGTGCCATCACCGGACAGAAGAACACTGAAGCTTTCTTT
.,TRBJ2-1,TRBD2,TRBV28,CASSLGVGTGGVRSEQFF,TGTGCCAGCAGTTTAGGTGTCGGTACGGGGGGGGTAAGGTCTGAGCAGTTCTTC
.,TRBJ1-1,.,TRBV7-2,CASSLVGGDTEAFF,TGTGCCAGCAGCTTAGTTGGAGGGGACACTGAAGCTTTCTTT
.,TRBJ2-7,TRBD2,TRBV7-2,CASSPRGRSGREYEQYF,TGTGCCAGCAGCCCCCGTGGGCGGAGTGGGAGGGAGTACGAGCAGTACTTC
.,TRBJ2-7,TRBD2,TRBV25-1,CASRETGTMSEQYF,TGTGCCAGCAGAGAGACCGGGACTATGAGCGAGCAGTACTTC
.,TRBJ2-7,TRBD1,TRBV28,CASSLPGGYEQYF,TGTGCCAGCAGTTTACCAGGGGGCTACGAGCAGTACTTC
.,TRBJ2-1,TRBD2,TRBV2,CASSGGRYTYNEQFF,TGTGCCAGCAGTGGCGGGAGGTACACCTACAATGAGCAGTTCTTC
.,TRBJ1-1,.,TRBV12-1,CASSSPTGHQCSTEAFF,TGTGCCAGCAGCTCCCCGACAGGGCATCAGTGTAGCACTGAAGCTTTCTTT
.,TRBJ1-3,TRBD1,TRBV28,CASSTSGQGADAGNTIYF,TGTGCCAGCAGTACATCGGGACAGGGGGCTGATGCTGGAAACACCATATATTTT
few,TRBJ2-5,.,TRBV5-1,CASSLDKSGSQETQYF,TGCGCCAGCAGCTTGGACAAATCAGGATCACAAGAGACCCAGTACTTC
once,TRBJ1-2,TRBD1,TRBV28,CASSTHRTGNYGYTF,TGTGCCAGCAGTACACACCGGACAGGCAACTATGGCTACACCTTC
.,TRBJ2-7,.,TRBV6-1,CASSPGSSYEQYF,TGTGCCAGCAGTCCCGGGAGCTCCTACGAGCAGTACTTC
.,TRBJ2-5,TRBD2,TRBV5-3,CARRASWGAQREVHGLETQYF,TGTGCCAGAAGGGCGTCGTGGGGGGCCCAGCGGGAGGTCCATGGGTTGGAGACCCAGTACTTC
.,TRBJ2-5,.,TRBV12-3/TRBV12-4,CASSNGGETQYF,TGTGCCAGCAGTAACGGAGGGGAGACCCAGTACTTC
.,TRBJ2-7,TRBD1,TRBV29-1,CSISGTGAYEQYF,TGCAGCATTTCCGGGACAGGGGCCTACGAGCAGTACTTC
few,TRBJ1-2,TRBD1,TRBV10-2,CASSEWAGGEANYGYTF,TGCGCCAGCAGTGAGTGGGCAGGGGGTGAAGCTAACTATGGCTACACCTTC
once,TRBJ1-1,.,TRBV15,CATSIAPMNTEAFF,TGTGCCACCAGCATAGCACCTATGAACACTGAAGCTTTCTTT
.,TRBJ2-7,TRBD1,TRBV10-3,CAISGGTAASYEQYF,TGTGCCATCAGTGGAGGGACAGCCGCCTCCTACGAGCAGTACTTC
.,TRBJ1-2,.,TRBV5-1,CASSWGDRGNYGYTF,TGCGCCAGCAGCTGGGGGGACCGGGGAAACTATGGCTACACCTTC
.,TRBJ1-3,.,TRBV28,CASSPISGNTIYF,TGTGCCAGCAGTCCAATCTCTGGAAACACCATATATTTT
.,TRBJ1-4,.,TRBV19,CASSTGLREKLFF,TGTGCCAGTAGTACAGGGTTACGGGAAAAACTGTTTTTT
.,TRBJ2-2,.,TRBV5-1,CASSLGRDTGELFF,TGCGCCAGCAGCTTGGGGAGGGACACCGGGGAGCTGTTTTTT
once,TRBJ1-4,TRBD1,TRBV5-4,CASSLGDRGREKLFF,TGTGCCAGCAGCTTGGGGGACAGGGGGCGTGAAAAACTGTTTTTT
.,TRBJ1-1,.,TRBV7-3,CASSFYGGLVNTEAFF,TGTGCCAGCAGCTTTTATGGAGGGCTGGTGAACACTGAAGCTTTCTTT
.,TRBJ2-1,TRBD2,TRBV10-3,CAISDVGTSALYNEQFF,TGTGCCATCAGTGATGTGGGGACTAGCGCCTTGTACAATGAGCAGTTCTTC
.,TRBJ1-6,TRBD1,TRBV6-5,CASRGGQGNSPLHF,TGTGCCAGCAGAGGTGGACAGGGAAATTCACCCCTCCACTTT
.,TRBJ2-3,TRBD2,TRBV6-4,CASSPASGSTDTQYF,TGTGCCAGCAGTCCGGCTAGCGGGAGCACAGATACGCAGTATTTT
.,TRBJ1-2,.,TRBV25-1,CASSESRGQPATNYGYTF,TGTGCCAGCAGTGAATCCCGAGGTCAGCCGGCGACTAACTATGGCTACACCTTC
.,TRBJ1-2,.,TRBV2,CASSDSGGRGNYGYTF,TGTGCCAGCAGTGACAGCGGGGGAAGAGGAAACTATGGCTACACCTTC
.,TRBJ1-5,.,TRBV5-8,CASSLARGAGQPQHF,TGTGCCAGCAGCTTGGCCCGGGGGGCGGGTCAGCCCCAGCATTTT
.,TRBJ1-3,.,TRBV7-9,CASKLDISGNTIYF,TGTGCCAGCAAATTAGATATATCTGGAAACACCATATATTTT
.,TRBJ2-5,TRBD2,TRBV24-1,CARKDGLAGGETQYF,TGTGCCAGAAAGGACGGACTAGCGGGAGGAGAGACCCAGTACTTC
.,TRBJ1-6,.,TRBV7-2,CASSLGSRNNSPLHF,TGTGCCAGCAGCTTAGGCTCCAGGAATAATTCACCCCTCCACTTT
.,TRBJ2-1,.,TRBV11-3,CASSLDWRNEQFF,TGTGCCAGCAGCTTAGATTGGAGAAATGAGCAGTTCTTC
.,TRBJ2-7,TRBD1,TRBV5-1,CASSLTSRGRNEQYF,TGCGCCAGCAGCCTGACGTCCAGGGGGCGGAACGAGCAGTACTTC
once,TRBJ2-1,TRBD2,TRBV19,CASSIRLAGAISSYNEQFF,TGTGCCAGTAGTATAAGGCTAGCGGGAGCGATCAGCTCCTACAATGAGCAGTTCTTC
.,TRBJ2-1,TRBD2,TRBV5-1,CASSSTSGGDEQFF,TGCGCCAGCAGTTCCACTAGCGGGGGCGATGAGCAGTTCTTC
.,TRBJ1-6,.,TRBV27,CASRERDTFNSPLHF,TGTGCCAGCAGGGAACGGGACACATTTAATTCACCCCTCCACTTT
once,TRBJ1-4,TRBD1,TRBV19,CASSKTGNEKLFF,TGTGCCAGTAGTAAGACAGGGAATGAAAAACTGTTTTTT
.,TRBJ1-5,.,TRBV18,CASSENPGQPQHF,TGTGCCAGCTCCGAAAACCCAGGTCAGCCCCAGCATTTT
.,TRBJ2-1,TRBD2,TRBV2,CASSDSLADNEQFF,TGTGCCAGCAGTGATTCCCTAGCGGACAATGAGCAGTTCTTC
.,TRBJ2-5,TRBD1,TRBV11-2,CASSGQGWETQYF,TGTGCCAGCAGCGGACAGGGGTGGGAGACCCAGTACTTC
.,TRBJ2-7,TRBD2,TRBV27,CARTGTIAYEQYF,TGTGCCAGGACCGGGACTATTGCCTACGAGCAGTACTTC
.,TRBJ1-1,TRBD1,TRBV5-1,CASRGDSNTEAFF,TGCGCCAGCAGGGGGGACAGCAACACTGAAGCTTTCTTT
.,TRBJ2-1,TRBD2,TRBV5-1,CASSLESSGPYNEQFF,TGCGCCAGCAGCTTGGAGTCTAGCGGTCCTTACAATGAGCAGTTCTTC
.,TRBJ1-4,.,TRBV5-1,CASSLTVTSEKLFF,TGCGCCAGCAGCTTGACAGTAACGTCTGAAAAACTGTTTTTT
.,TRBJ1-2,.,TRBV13,CASSLGRGRGGYGYTF,TGTGCCAGCAGCTTAGGCCGCGGAAGGGGTGGCTATGGCTACACCTTC